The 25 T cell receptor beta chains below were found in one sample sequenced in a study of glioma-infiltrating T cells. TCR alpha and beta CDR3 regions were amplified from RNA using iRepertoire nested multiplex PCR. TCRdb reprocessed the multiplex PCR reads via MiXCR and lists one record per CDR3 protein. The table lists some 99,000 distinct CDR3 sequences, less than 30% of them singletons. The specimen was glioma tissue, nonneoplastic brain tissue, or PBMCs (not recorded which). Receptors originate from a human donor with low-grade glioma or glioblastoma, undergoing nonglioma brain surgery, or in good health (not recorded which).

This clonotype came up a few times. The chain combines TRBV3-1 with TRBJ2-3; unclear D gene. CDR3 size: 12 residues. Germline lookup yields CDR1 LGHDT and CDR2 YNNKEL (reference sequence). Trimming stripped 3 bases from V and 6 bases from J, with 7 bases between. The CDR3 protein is CASSHIEDTQYF. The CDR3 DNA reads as TGTGCCAGCAGCCATATCGAGGATACGCAGTATTTT.

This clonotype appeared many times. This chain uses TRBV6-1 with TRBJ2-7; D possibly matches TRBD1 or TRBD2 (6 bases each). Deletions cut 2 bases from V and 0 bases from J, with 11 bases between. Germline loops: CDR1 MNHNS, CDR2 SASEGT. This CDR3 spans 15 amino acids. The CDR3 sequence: CASSERGGSSYEQYF. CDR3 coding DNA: TGTGCCAGCAGTGAACGAGGGGGGAGCTCCTACGAGCAGTACTTC.

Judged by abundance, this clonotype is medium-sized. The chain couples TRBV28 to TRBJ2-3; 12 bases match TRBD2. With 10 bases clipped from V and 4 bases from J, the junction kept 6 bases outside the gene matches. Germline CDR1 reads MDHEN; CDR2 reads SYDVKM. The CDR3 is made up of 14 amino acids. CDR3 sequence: CATRLAGEADTQYF. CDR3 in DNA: TGTGCCACCAGACTAGCGGGAGAGGCAGATACGCAGTATTTT.

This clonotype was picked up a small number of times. The CDR3 spells CASSLRGTSGSTDTQYF. Here the CDR3 DNA reads TGTGCCAGCAGCTTACGTGGGACTAGCGGGAGCACAGATACGCAGTATTTT. The V call is TRBV7-8, the J call TRBJ2-3; 12 bases fit TRBD2. Germline lookup yields CDR1 SGHVS and CDR2 FQNEAQ. The CDR3 extends over 17 amino acids. J lost 0 bases, V lost 2 bases, and 3 bases had no gene match.

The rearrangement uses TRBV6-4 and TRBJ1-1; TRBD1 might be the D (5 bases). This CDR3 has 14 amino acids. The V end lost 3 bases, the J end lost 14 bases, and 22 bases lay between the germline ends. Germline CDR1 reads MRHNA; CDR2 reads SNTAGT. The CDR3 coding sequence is TGTGCCAGCAGTGAGTCAGGGTTGAACACAGAAGTCTTCTTT. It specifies CASSESGLNTEVFF.

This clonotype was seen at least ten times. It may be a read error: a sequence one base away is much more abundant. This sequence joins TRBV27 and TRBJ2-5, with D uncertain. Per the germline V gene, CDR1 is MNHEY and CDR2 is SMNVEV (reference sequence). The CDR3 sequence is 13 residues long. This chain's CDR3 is CAGRRQLQETQYF. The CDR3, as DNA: TGTGCCGGCAGAAGACAATTACAAGAGACCCAGTACTTC.

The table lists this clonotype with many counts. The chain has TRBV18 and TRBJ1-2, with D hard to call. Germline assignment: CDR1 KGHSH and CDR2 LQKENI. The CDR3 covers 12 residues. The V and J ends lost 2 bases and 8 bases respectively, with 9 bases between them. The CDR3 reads CASSPGGKGYTF. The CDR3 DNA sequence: TGTGCCAGCTCACCAGGAGGGAAGGGCTACACCTTC. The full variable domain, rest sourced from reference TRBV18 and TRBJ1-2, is NAGVMQNPRHLVRRRGQEARLRCSPMKGHSHVYWYRQLPEEGLKFMVYLQKENIIDESGMPKERFSAEFPKEGPSILRIQQVVRGDSAAYFCASSPGGKGYTFGSGTRLTVV.

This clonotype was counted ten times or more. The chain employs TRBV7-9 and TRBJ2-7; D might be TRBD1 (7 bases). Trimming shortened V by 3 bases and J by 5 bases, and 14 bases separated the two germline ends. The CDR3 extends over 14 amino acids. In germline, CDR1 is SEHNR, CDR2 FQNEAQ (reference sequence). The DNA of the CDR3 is TGTGCCAGCAGCTTTGGAGGGGGCTTGGACGAGCAGTACTTC. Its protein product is CASSFGGGLDEQYF.

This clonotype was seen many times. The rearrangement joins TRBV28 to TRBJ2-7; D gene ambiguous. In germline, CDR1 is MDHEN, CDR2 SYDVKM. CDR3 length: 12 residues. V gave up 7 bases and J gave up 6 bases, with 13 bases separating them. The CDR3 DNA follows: TGTGCCAGCACCAAACCATCAGGCGAGCAGTACTTC. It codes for CASTKPSGEQYF.

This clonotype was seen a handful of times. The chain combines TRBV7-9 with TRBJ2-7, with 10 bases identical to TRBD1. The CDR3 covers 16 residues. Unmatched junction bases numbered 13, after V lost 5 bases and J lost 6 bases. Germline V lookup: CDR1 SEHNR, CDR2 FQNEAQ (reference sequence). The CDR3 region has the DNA TGTGCCAGCAGCAGAAAACCCGGGACAGGGGCTCTCGAGCAGTACTTC. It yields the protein CASSRKPGTGALEQYF.

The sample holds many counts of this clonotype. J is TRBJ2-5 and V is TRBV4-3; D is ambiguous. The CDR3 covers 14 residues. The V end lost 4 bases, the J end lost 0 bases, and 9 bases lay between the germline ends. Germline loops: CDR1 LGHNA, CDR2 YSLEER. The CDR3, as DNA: TGCGCCAGCAGCCTGGGCCCGTACCAAGAGACCCAGTACTTC. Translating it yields CASSLGPYQETQYF.

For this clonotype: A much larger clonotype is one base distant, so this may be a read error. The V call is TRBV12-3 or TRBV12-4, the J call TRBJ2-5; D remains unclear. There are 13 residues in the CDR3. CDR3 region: CASRFGITETQYF. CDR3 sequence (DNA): TGTGCCAGCCGTTTTGGGATAACGGAGACCCAGTACTTC.

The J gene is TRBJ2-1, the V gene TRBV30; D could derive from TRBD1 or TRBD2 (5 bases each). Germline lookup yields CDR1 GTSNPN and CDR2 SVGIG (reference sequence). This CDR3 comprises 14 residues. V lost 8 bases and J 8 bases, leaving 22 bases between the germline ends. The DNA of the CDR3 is TGTGCCCAATCGGGTCGGGGCCCGTTTGATGAGCAGTTCTTC. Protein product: CAQSGRGPFDEQFF. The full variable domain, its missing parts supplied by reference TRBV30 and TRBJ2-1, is SQTIHQWPATLVQPVGSPLSLECTVEGTSNPNLYWYRQAAGRGLQLLFYSVGIGQISSEVPQNLSASRPQDRQFILSSKKLLLSDSGFYLCAQSGRGPFDEQFFGPGTRLTVL.

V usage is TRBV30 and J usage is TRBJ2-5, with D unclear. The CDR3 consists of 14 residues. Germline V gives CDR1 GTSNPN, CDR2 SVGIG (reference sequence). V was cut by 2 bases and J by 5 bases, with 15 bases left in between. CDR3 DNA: TGTGCCTGGAGTCGGAAGCAGATAGGGGAGACCCAGTACTTC. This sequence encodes CAWSRKQIGETQYF.

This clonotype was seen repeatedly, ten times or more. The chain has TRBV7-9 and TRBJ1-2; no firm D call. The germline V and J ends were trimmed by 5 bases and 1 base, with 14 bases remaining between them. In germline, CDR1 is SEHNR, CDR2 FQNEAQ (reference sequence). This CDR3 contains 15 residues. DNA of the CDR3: TGTGCCAGCAGCCCCCCGGGCAGTCTTAACTATGGCTACACCTTC. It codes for CASSPPGSLNYGYTF.

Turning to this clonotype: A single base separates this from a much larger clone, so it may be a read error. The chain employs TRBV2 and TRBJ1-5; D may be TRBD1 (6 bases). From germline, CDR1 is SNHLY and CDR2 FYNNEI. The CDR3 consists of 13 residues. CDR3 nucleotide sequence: TGTGCCGGCAGTCAGGACAGAGATCAGCCCCAGCATTTT. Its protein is CAGSQDRDQPQHF.

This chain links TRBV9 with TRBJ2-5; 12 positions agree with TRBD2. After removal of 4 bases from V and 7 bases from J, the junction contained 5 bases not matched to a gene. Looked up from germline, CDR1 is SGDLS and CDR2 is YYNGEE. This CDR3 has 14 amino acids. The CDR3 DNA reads TGTGCCAGCAGCCCTCTGGGACTAGCGGGGACCCAGTACTTC. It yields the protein CASSPLGLAGTQYF.

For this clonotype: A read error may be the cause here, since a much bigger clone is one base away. This chain's CDR3 is CASGLAEDTQYF. As DNA, the CDR3 is TGTGCCAGCGGACTAGCAGAAGACACCCAGTACTTC. The rearrangement uses TRBV2 and TRBJ2-5; 8 bases match TRBD2. Per germline, CDR1 SNHLY and CDR2 FYNNEI. CDR3 size: 12 residues.

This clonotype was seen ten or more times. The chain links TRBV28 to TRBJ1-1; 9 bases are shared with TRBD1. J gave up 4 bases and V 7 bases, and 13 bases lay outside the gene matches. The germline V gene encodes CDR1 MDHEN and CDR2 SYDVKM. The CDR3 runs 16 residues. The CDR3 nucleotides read TGTGCCAGCATAGCAATAGGGGACAGGGATTTCACTGAAGCTTTCTTT. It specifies CASIAIGDRDFTEAFF.

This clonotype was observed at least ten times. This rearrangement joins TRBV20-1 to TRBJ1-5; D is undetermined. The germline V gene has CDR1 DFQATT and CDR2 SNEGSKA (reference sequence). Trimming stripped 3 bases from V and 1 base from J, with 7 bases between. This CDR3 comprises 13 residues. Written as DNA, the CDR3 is TGCAGTGCTAGGAAGGGAAGCAATCAGCCCCAGCATTTT. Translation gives CSARKGSNQPQHF.

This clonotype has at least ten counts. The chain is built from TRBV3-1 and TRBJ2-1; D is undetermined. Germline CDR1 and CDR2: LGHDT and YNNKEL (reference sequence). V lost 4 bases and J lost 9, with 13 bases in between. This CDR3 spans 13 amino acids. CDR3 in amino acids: CASSRIVVSEQFF. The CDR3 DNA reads TGTGCCAGCAGCCGTATAGTGGTGAGTGAGCAGTTCTTC.

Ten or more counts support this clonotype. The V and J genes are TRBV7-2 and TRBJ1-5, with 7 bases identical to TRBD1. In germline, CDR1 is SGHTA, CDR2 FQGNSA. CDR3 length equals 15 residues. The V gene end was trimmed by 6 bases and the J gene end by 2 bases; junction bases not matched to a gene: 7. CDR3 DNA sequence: TGTGCCAGCAGTCCGACAGGGAGTGGCAATCAGCCCCAGCATTTT. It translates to CASSPTGSGNQPQHF.

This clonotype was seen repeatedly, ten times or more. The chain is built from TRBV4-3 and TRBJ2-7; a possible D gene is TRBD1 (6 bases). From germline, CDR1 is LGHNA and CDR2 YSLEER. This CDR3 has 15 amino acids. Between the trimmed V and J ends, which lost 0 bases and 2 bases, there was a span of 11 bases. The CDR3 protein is CASSQESGDAYEQYF. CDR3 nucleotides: TGCGCCAGCAGCCAAGAATCAGGGGATGCCTACGAGCAGTACTTC.

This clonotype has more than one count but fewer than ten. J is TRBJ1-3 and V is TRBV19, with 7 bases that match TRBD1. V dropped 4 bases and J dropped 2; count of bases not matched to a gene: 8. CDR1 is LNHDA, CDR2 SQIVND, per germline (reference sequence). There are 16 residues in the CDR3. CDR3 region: CASSTGQRYAGNTIYF. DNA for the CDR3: TGTGCCAGTAGTACGGGACAGCGCTACGCTGGAAACACCATATATTTT.

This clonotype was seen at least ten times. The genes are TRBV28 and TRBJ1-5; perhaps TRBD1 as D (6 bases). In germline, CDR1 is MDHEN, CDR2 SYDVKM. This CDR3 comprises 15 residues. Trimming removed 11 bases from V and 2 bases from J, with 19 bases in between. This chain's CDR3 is CAGAPQGSRNQPQHF. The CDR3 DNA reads TGTGCCGGCGCTCCACAGGGATCGCGCAATCAGCCCCAGCATTTT.